Listed below are T cell receptor beta chains from one sample, sequenced in a study of cytomegalovirus exposure and HLA in healthy donors. Clones were sequenced by immunoSEQ multiplex PCR, and TCRdb holds only the in-frame ones, with some missing. This table has 160,000 or so clones, 85% appearing once. Specimen: PBMCs. These receptor sequences come from a woman aged 18-30 years in good health and CMV-seronegative. Each CDR3 is given with its conserved first and last residue. The order of the fields is D gene, V gene, J gene, clone size, CDR3 DNA, CDR3 protein. The D gene is left open where the match is weak. Where a row states a size, it is once, few, many or the class of an expanded clone; other rows omit it.

>-|TRBV7-9|TRBJ1-3|-
TGTGCCAGCAGCCCGGCGGTTAGAGGCACCATATATTTT
CASSPAVRGTIYF
>-|TRBV5-1|TRBJ2-7|-
TGCGCCAGCAGCTTGGCGTCCGAGCAGTACTTC
CASSLASEQYF
>-|TRBV28|TRBJ1-5|-
TGTGCCAGCAGTGACGGGTTAATCAGACCCCAGCATTTT
CASSDGLIRPQHF
>TRBD2|TRBV7-6|TRBJ2-7|-
TGTGCCAGCAGCGCATCGACAACTAGCGGCTACGAGCAGTACTTC
CASSASTTSGYEQYF
>-|TRBV7-2|TRBJ2-7|-
TGTGCCAGCAGCTTAGCTACAGGCGCCTACGAGCAGTACTTC
CASSLATGAYEQYF
>TRBD2|TRBV27|TRBJ2-7|few
TGTGCCAGCAGTTCCCCCACCCGGGGGGGCCCTAGGTACTTC
CASSSPTRGGPRYF
>-|TRBV30|TRBJ1-6|-
TGTGCCTGGGGGGGCCCGACCAGATATAATTCACCCCTCCACTTT
CAWGGPTRYNSPLHF
>-|TRBV19|TRBJ2-7|-
TGTGCCAGTAGTATAACAGTGCTCTACGAGCAGTACTTC
CASSITVLYEQYF
>-|TRBV28|TRBJ1-4|once
TGTGCCAGCAGTATTGGGAATGTAAGGGGCAATGAAAAACTGTTTTTT
CASSIGNVRGNEKLFF
>-|TRBV5-1|TRBJ2-7|-
TGCGCCAGCAGCTTGGCCGTGCGCGGGCAGACCTACGAGCAGTACTTC
CASSLAVRGQTYEQYF
>TRBD1|TRBV5-1|TRBJ2-5|-
TGCGCCAGCAGCCCGGCAAGTCAGGGGGTCGGGACCCAGTACTTC
CASSPASQGVGTQYF
>-|TRBV7-8|TRBJ1-2|-
TGTGCCAGCAGCTTGGTAGAGAGGTTCTATCTAGGCCCTAACTATGGCTACACCTTC
CASSLVERFYLGPNYGYTF
>-|TRBV5-1|TRBJ1-4|-
TGCGCCAGCAGCCCGACAGAATATAATGAAAAACTGTTTTTT
CASSPTEYNEKLFF
>-|TRBV6-5|TRBJ2-7|few
TGTGCCAGCAGTTACTCCAGGGGCGCGGCGTACGAGCAGTACTTC
CASSYSRGAAYEQYF
>-|TRBV11-2|TRBJ2-7|-
TGTGCCAGCAGCTTAGCAGGGAAGCCCTACGAGCAGTACTTC
CASSLAGKPYEQYF
>-|TRBV5-5|TRBJ1-2|-
TGTGCCAGCAGCTTGGCCCCGGGGTCTAACTATGGCTACACCTTC
CASSLAPGSNYGYTF
>TRBD1|TRBV6-5|TRBJ1-1|few
TGTGCCAGCAGATCCACAGGGGGTCCCACTGAAGCTTTCTTT
CASRSTGGPTEAFF
>TRBD1|TRBV28|TRBJ2-1|-
TGTGCCAGCAGTGGGGACAGGGGAGGACTACCCAAATACAATGAGCAGTTCTTC
CASSGDRGGLPKYNEQFF
>-|TRBV28|TRBJ1-5|-
TGTGCCAGCAGTTTGGAGGGAATTTATAGCAATCAGCCCCAGCATTTT
CASSLEGIYSNQPQHF
>TRBD1|TRBV4-3|TRBJ1-2|few
TGCGCCAGCAGCCAAGATAGGGGGCTGTTTTATGGCTACACCTTC
CASSQDRGLFYGYTF
>-|TRBV6-5|TRBJ2-3|-
TGTGCCAGCAGTACCGGGAACACAGATACGCAGTATTTT
CASSTGNTDTQYF
>TRBD2|TRBV2|TRBJ2-3|-
TGTGCCAGCAGTCCAGGCGGGGGGATCACAGATACGCAGTATTTT
CASSPGGGITDTQYF
>-|TRBV11-2|TRBJ1-6|-
TGTGCCAGCAGCTTAGTACGAGTATCACCCCTCCACTTT
CASSLVRVSPLHF
>-|TRBV5-1|TRBJ2-2|-
TGCGCCAGCAGCTTGGTGGCCCAGGGCGACACCGGGGAGCTGTTTTTT
CASSLVAQGDTGELFF
>TRBD2|TRBV7-2|TRBJ2-1|-
TGTGCCAGCAGCTTAGTAGCGGGGGGGCGGAGCTCCTACAATGAGCAGTTCTTC
CASSLVAGGRSSYNEQFF
>-|TRBV7-2|TRBJ1-3|-
TGTGCCAGCGGAGGGACGGTCTCTGGAAACACCATATATTTT
CASGGTVSGNTIYF
>TRBD2|TRBV11-3|TRBJ2-5|-
TGTGCCAGCAGCTTAGGGGAGGGAGAAGAGACCCAGTACTTC
CASSLGEGEETQYF
>-|TRBV4-2|TRBJ1-4|-
TGTGCCAGCAGCCAAGCTGACCGCTTCCCAGGCCCCAATGAAAAACTGTTTTTT
CASSQADRFPGPNEKLFF
>-|TRBV5-4|TRBJ2-2|-
TGTGCCAGCAGAGTTGACAGGACGAACACCGGGGAGCTGTTTTTT
CASRVDRTNTGELFF
>-|TRBV7-3|TRBJ2-2|-
TGTGCCAGCGGTAGCGGTTACACCGGGGAGCTGTTTTTT
CASGSGYTGELFF
>-|TRBV21-1|TRBJ2-2|-
TGTGCCAGCAGCCACGGACTAGCCGCGAACACCGGGGAGCTGTTTTTT
CASSHGLAANTGELFF
>TRBD1|TRBV6-6|TRBJ2-7|-
TGTGCCAGCAGCCAGGGACAGCAGTACGAGCAGTACTTC
CASSQGQQYEQYF
>TRBD1|TRBV5-1|TRBJ2-2|-
TGCGCCAGCAGCCCCGGGACAGGAAACACCGGGGAGCTGTTTTTT
CASSPGTGNTGELFF